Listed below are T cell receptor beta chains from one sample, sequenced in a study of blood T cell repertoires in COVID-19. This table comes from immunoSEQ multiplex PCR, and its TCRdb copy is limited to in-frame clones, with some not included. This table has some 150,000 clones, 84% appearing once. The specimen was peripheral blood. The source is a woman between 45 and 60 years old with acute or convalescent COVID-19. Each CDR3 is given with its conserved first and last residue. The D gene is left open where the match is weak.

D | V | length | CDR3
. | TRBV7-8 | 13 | CASSNGVNTEAFF
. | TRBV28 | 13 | CASSRHTGNTIYF
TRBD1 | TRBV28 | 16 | CASSPSPRDSYQPQHF
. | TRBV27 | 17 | CASSFAGKRFSTDTQYF
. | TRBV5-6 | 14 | CASRGQLLYTEAFF
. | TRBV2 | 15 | CASRPQPTGNTEAFF
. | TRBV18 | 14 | CASSPQTGNQPQHF
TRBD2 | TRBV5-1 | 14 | CASISGTSGYEQYF
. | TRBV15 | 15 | CATSRDRGAPYEQYF
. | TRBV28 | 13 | CASGGDSNQPQHF
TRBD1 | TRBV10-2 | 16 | CASTPDRTNSGNTIYF
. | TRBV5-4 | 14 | CASSFSLSTAEAFF
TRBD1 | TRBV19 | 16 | CASSPNPTGVNQPQHF
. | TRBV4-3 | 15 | CASSQDLVRGYEQYF
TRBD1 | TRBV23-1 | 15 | CASSPLYRGGQPQHF
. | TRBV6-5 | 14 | CATLRLGQDNEQFF
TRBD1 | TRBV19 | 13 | CASSWTGVGGYTF
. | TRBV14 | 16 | CASSPLTGAMAGELFF
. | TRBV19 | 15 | CASSLGQGTYNEQFF
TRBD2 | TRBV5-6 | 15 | CASSLYSGGTDTQYF
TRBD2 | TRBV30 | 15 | CAWSPGLGGQETQYF
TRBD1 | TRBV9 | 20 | CASSVGWKGQGAFGKNIQYF
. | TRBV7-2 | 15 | CASSPERGSNQPQHF
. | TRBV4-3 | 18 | CASSQDPRRGLGSGELFF
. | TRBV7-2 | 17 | CASSLRAGQGSYNEQFF